Listed below are T cell receptor beta chains from one sample, sequenced in a study of blood T cell repertoires in COVID-19. Sequenced by immunoSEQ multiplex PCR; TCRdb stores in-frame clones only, minus some. Here the sample spans 200,000 to 300,000 clones, 82% being singletons. The sample consisted of peripheral blood. These receptor sequences come from a woman between 70 and 85 years old with acute or convalescent COVID-19. The CDR3 runs from the conserved cysteine through the conserved F or W. The order of the fields is clone size, V gene, D gene, J gene, CDR3 protein, CDR3 DNA. A D gene is named only where the DNA matches it firmly. The size of a clone is reported for some rows only, either as once, few or many, or as a class for expanded clones.

-	TRBV12-3/TRBV12-4	-	TRBJ1-6	CASTQGPSPLHF	TGTGCCAGCACCCAGGGGCCCTCACCCCTCCACTTT
-	TRBV29-1	-	TRBJ1-1	CSLTSGTEAFF	TGCAGCTTGACCAGCGGCACTGAAGCTTTCTTT
-	TRBV24-1	-	TRBJ2-1	CATSDRDKSSSYNEQFF	TGTGCCACCAGTGATCGGGACAAATCGAGCTCCTACAATGAGCAGTTCTTC
-	TRBV30	TRBD1	TRBJ1-5	CAWSGDSSGLNQPQHF	TGTGCCTGGAGTGGGGACAGTTCAGGGCTCAATCAGCCCCAGCATTTT
-	TRBV6-5	-	TRBJ2-7	CASSFITGTTYEQYF	TGTGCCAGCAGTTTTATCACAGGAACCACCTACGAGCAGTACTTC
few	TRBV6-6	-	TRBJ1-3	CASSYVLGGNTIYF	TGTGCCAGCAGTTACGTCCTAGGCGGAAACACCATATATTTT
few	TRBV15	-	TRBJ1-6	CATSGGAGPSIDSPLHF	TGTGCCACCAGCGGGGGGGCAGGGCCCTCTATTGATTCACCCCTCCACTTT
-	TRBV19	-	TRBJ2-7	CASSIGWQATYEQYF	TGTGCCAGTAGTATTGGTTGGCAGGCGACCTACGAGCAGTACTTC
-	TRBV10-3	TRBD1	TRBJ2-2	CAIRSGTGANTGELFF	TGTGCCATCAGGTCCGGGACAGGGGCGAACACCGGGGAGCTGTTTTTT
once	TRBV6-6	TRBD1	TRBJ1-1	CASSFEQGPEAFF	TGTGCCAGCAGTTTTGAACAGGGGCCTGAAGCTTTCTTT
few	TRBV5-6	-	TRBJ1-2	CASSLSRDKYTNYGYTF	TGTGCCAGCAGCCTGTCCCGGGACAAGTACACTAACTATGGCTACACCTTC
once	TRBV3-1/TRBV3-2	TRBD1	TRBJ1-2	CASSQVRGTGPAGGYTF	TGTGCCAGCAGCCAAGTTAGGGGGACAGGTCCCGCAGGTGGCTACACCTTC
-	TRBV25-1	TRBD1	TRBJ1-2	CASSERGQGNYGYTF	TGTGCCAGCAGTGAACGGGGACAGGGCAACTATGGCTACACCTTC
once	TRBV14	-	TRBJ1-6	CASSLTEGSPLHF	TGTGCCAGCAGCCTCACTGAGGGTTCACCCCTCCACTTT
-	TRBV7-8	TRBD1	TRBJ2-5	CASSPVEGQGQETQYF	TGTGCCAGCAGCCCAGTGGAGGGACAGGGGCAAGAGACCCAGTACTTC
few	TRBV19	TRBD1	TRBJ1-1	CASSIEQGAEAFF	TGTGCCAGTAGTATAGAACAGGGGGCTGAAGCTTTCTTT
-	TRBV12-3/TRBV12-4	-	TRBJ1-1	CASSPPNTEAFF	TGTGCCAGCAGTCCTCCGAACACTGAAGCTTTCTTT
many	TRBV3-1/TRBV3-2	TRBD1	TRBJ1-1	CASSHIGQGVNTEAFF	TGTGCCAGCAGCCACATAGGACAGGGAGTGAACACTGAAGCTTTCTTT
-	TRBV11-2	-	TRBJ1-1	CASSLLRGTEAFF	TGTGCCAGCAGCTTATTACGGGGCACTGAAGCTTTCTTT
-	TRBV7-2	-	TRBJ1-6	CASSSEPFSPLHF	TGTGCCAGCAGCTCAGAACCATTTTCACCCCTCCACTTT
-	TRBV14	-	TRBJ1-4	CASSQGRGTNEKLFF	TGTGCCAGCAGCCAGGGCCGGGGAACTAATGAAAAACTGTTTTTT
few	TRBV19	-	TRBJ2-1	CATHPPIRGSSYNEQFF	TGTGCCACCCATCCCCCCATCCGGGGGAGTTCCTACAATGAGCAGTTCTTC
-	TRBV23-1	-	TRBJ1-2	CASAGATYGYTF	TGCGCCAGCGCCGGAGCTACCTATGGCTACACCTTC
-	TRBV5-8	TRBD1	TRBJ1-2	CASSRQGAGSYGYTF	TGTGCCAGCAGCCGACAGGGTGCTGGGAGCTATGGCTACACCTTC
-	TRBV30	-	TRBJ1-6	CAWNPDSYNSPLHF	TGTGCCTGGAACCCGGACAGCTATAATTCACCCCTCCACTTT
-	TRBV3-1/TRBV3-2	-	TRBJ1-1	CASSPKNLTGSMNTEAFF	TGTGCCAGCAGCCCCAAAAATCTTACCGGGAGCATGAACACTGAAGCTTTCTTT
-	TRBV4-3	-	TRBJ2-1	CASSQTQGYEQFF	TGCGCCAGCAGCCAAACACAGGGCTATGAGCAGTTCTTC
-	TRBV6-5	-	TRBJ1-2	CASSFTGVRGYTF	TGTGCCAGCAGTTTCACGGGGGTACGGGGCTACACCTTC
-	TRBV5-1	-	TRBJ2-3	CASRTTGMDTQYF	TGCGCCAGCAGGACTACTGGTATGGATACGCAGTATTTT
-	TRBV19	TRBD1	TRBJ1-4	CASSFTGTESEKLFF	TGTGCCAGTAGTTTTACCGGGACAGAGAGTGAAAAACTGTTTTTT
-	TRBV5-4	-	TRBJ2-7	CASSADTYTSYEQYF	TGTGCCAGCAGCGCCGACACCTATACCTCCTACGAGCAGTACTTC
-	TRBV4-3	-	TRBJ1-1	CASSQEVRGNTEAFF	TGCGCCAGCAGCCAAGAAGTCAGGGGGAACACTGAAGCTTTCTTT
-	TRBV6-5	-	TRBJ1-2	CASSYANRANYGYTF	TGTGCCAGCAGTTACGCGAACAGAGCTAACTATGGCTACACCTTC
few	TRBV19	-	TRBJ2-2	CASSIQGFSGELFF	TGTGCCAGTAGTATACAGGGATTCTCCGGGGAGCTGTTTTTT
-	TRBV13	-	TRBJ2-5	CASSFGETQYF	TGTGCCAGCAGCTTCGGAGAGACCCAGTACTTC
-	TRBV6-4	-	TRBJ2-7	CASPRVEYEQYF	TGTGCCAGCCCCAGGGTTGAGTACGAGCAGTACTTC
few	TRBV30	-	TRBJ1-2	CAWSVLRGYTF	TGTGCCTGGAGTGTACTGAGAGGCTACACCTTC
-	TRBV7-9	TRBD1	TRBJ1-6	CASSSWTGNSPLHF	TGTGCCAGCAGCTCTTGGACAGGGAATTCACCCCTCCACTTT
-	TRBV30	-	TRBJ1-5	CAWSEQGAGPQHF	TGTGCCTGGAGCGAACAGGGAGCTGGGCCCCAGCATTTT
-	TRBV3-1/TRBV3-2	TRBD1	TRBJ1-3	CASSQLGTGGGNTIYF	TGTGCCAGCAGCCAACTGGGGACAGGGGGTGGAAACACCATATATTTT
many	TRBV19	-	TRBJ2-7	CASSFDSNSYEQYF	TGTGCCAGTAGTTTCGACAGCAACTCCTACGAGCAGTACTTC
once	TRBV19	TRBD2	TRBJ2-3	CASSARLGAGGIDTQYF	TGTGCCAGTAGTGCCCGCTTAGGAGCGGGGGGGATAGATACGCAGTATTTT
-	TRBV3-1/TRBV3-2	TRBD1	TRBJ1-6	CASSQGRQGVTLHF	TGTGCCAGCAGCCAAGGTCGACAGGGTGTGACCCTCCACTTT
-	TRBV5-1	TRBD2	TRBJ2-3	CASSFSGVSTDTQYF	TGCGCCAGCAGTTTTAGCGGGGTGAGCACAGATACGCAGTATTTT